The present entry profiles one T cell receptor beta chain with its context. What it recognizes is unknown. Germline CDR1 and CDR2: LGHNA and YNFKEQ. V lost 0 bases and J lost 3; bases outside the gene matches: 4. The CDR3 loop spans 15 amino acids. Libraries were made from TCR beta cDNA, and they carried unique molecular identifiers. Once roughly 0.85 to 11 million T cells were used, a few hundred thousand cDNA molecules resulted. Via MiXCR, TCRdb re-called the PCR reads, giving one row per CDR3 protein. The data contain hundreds of thousands of distinct CDR3 sequences, around 60% of them singletons. The data derive from a study of post-analysis software for immune sequencing data. Overall study context: Patients had relapsing-remitting, secondary progressive or progressive-relapsing multiple sclerosis; some lacked subtype. Whole-study results and caveats: Samples from one preparation batch, clustered by F measure, grouped strongly together. Normalized Chao1 diversity was significantly reduced in patients versus controls. Patients carried roughly five TRBV segments more frequently than controls did, and TRBV5-6, TRBV5-1 and TRBV20-1 were among them.

Source material: blood. The chain uses TRBV4-2 and TRBJ2-5, with 7 bases lining up with TRBD2. This TCR was recovered from a girl aged 2 to 9 with multiple sclerosis. CDR3 amino acids: CASSQDRGGEETQYF. DNA of the CDR3: TGTGCCAGCAGCCAAGATCGCGGGGGAGAAGAGACCCAGTACTTC.